Shown below are 10 T cell receptor beta chains from a single sample sequenced in a study of resident and recirculating memory T cells in vitiligo. Libraries were prepared by immunoSEQ multiplex PCR; TCRdb keeps only in-frame clonotypes and omits some of them. This table has tens of thousands of clones, about 91% appearing once. Sequenced: blood. The receptor source for this set is a male donor with vitiligo.

The genes are TRBV28 and TRBJ2-7, with D possibly being TRBD1 (5 bases). The V end was cut by 7 bases, the J end by 2 bases, with 15 bases between. The germline V gene encodes CDR1 MDHEN and CDR2 SYDVKM. The CDR3 has 14 residues. The CDR3 sequence is CASTHRVGPYEQYF. In DNA, the CDR3 is TGTGCCAGCACCCACCGGGTGGGGCCCTACGAGCAGTACTTC.

The chain links TRBV5-1 to TRBJ2-5; 7 bases are shared with TRBD1. The CDR3 is made up of 15 amino acids. J gave up 0 bases and V 0 bases, and 2 bases lay outside the gene matches. Germline CDR1 reads SGHRS; CDR2 reads YFSETQ. CDR3 DNA: TGCGCCAGCAGCTTGGTCGGGACAGACCAAGAGACCCAGTACTTC. Its translation: CASSLVGTDQETQYF.

V usage is TRBV19 and J usage is TRBJ1-2; 7 bases are a match to TRBD1. The germline gives CDR1 LNHDA, CDR2 SQIVND (reference sequence). Unmatched junction bases numbered 25, after V lost 7 bases and J lost 2 bases. The CDR3 totals 20 residues. The CDR3 loop is CASTSTPLDRTNRLNYGYTF. The CDR3 DNA reads as TGTGCCAGTACCTCAACCCCCCTGGACAGGACAAACCGACTAAACTATGGCTACACCTTC.

The chain uses TRBV19 and TRBJ2-2; weak D call: TRBD1 (6 bases). Germline CDR1 is LNHDA and CDR2 is SQIVND (reference sequence). Trimming removed 3 bases at V and 7 bases at J, with 15 bases between. This CDR3 is built from 15 residues. CDR3 sequence reads: CASSMGTGYLGELFF. In DNA, the CDR3 is TGTGCCAGTAGTATGGGAACAGGGTATCTCGGGGAGCTGTTTTTT.

This rearrangement joins TRBV11-2 to TRBJ2-5, with 8 bases lining up with TRBD2. With 4 bases clipped from V and 4 bases from J, the junction kept 8 bases outside the gene matches. The germline V gene has CDR1 SGHAT and CDR2 FQNNGV. This CDR3 spans 15 amino acids. The CDR3 region has the DNA TGTGCCAGCAGCTCCGACGCGGGGGGCTCAGAGACCCAGTACTTC. Residues: CASSSDAGGSETQYF.

In this sample, this clone turned up once. The chain carries TRBV7-2 and TRBJ2-7, with a tentative D call TRBD1 (5 bases). CDR3 length: 16 residues. The ends were cut back, 5 bases at V and 2 bases at J, with 19 bases in the middle. Germline assignment: CDR1 SGHTA and CDR2 FQGNSA. The CDR3 DNA reads TGTGCCAGCAGCCCTAGGGGAACGATGAGACCCTACGAGCAGTACTTC. Translating gives CASSPRGTMRPYEQYF. The variable domain in full, with the rest retrieved from reference TRBV7-2 and TRBJ2-7, is GAGVSQSPSNKVTEKGKDVELRCDPISGHTALYWYRQSLGQGLEFLIYFQGNSAPDKSGLPSDRFSAERTGGSVSTLTIQRTQQEDSAVYLCASSPRGTMRPYEQYFGPGTRLTVT.

The CDR3 DNA follows: TGCGCCAGCAGCTCCCGAAGGGACAGGGGCACTAGCACAGATACGCAGTATTTT. Residues: CASSSRRDRGTSTDTQYF. The V gene is TRBV5-1, the J gene TRBJ2-3; 10 nucleotides agree with TRBD1. Germline loops: CDR1 SGHRS, CDR2 YFSETQ. This CDR3 is built from 18 residues. With V trimmed by 3 bases and J by 0 bases, 10 bases remained unmatched.

The rearrangement uses TRBV5-1 and TRBJ2-3, with 13 bases that match TRBD2. V trimming: 6 bases; J trimming: 3 bases; junction bases outside the gene matches: 16. Germline CDR1 reads SGHRS; CDR2 reads YFSETQ. There are 19 residues in the CDR3. The CDR3: CASNPPSRTSGSRTDTQYF. CDR3 DNA: TGCGCCAGCAACCCCCCGAGCAGGACTAGCGGGAGTCGGACAGATACGCAGTATTTT. Variable domain in full (rest from reference TRBV5-1 and TRBJ2-3): KAGVTQTPRYLIKTRGQQVTLSCSPISGHRSVSWYQQTPGQGLQFLFEYFSETQRNKGNFPGRFSGRQFSNSRSEMNVSTLELGDSALYLCASNPPSRTSGSRTDTQYFGPGTRLTVL.

Comments on this clone: A junction boundary mismatches the germline segment, possibly from a read error. The V and J genes are TRBV20-1 and TRBJ2-7; D ambiguous. The CDR3 sequence is 11 residues long. Germline CDR1 is DFQATT and CDR2 is SNEGSKA (reference sequence). CDR3: CSALVGYEQHF. The CDR3 nucleotides read TGCAGTGCTCTAGTGGGTTACGAGCAGCACTTC.

The chain carries TRBV7-2 and TRBJ2-3; D gene uncertain. Trimming took off 1 base at V and 3 bases at J, with 5 bases between the two ends. Per germline, CDR1 SGHTA and CDR2 FQGNSA. The CDR3 loop spans 13 amino acids. Written as DNA, the CDR3 is TGTGCCAGCAGCTTAGAGCTTACAGATACGCAGTATTTT. Translation: CASSLELTDTQYF.